The 30 T cell receptor beta chains reported below all come from one sample, sequenced in a study of cytomegalovirus exposure and HLA in healthy donors. Clones were sequenced by immunoSEQ multiplex PCR, and TCRdb holds only the in-frame ones, with some missing. The data show over 200,000 clones, with 88% seen just once and 2.9% held by the top ten. The specimen sequenced was PBMCs. These receptors all stem from a woman aged 18 to 35 in good health and CMV-seronegative.

This rearrangement joins TRBV11-2 to TRBJ2-5, with D perhaps TRBD2 (6 bases). This CDR3 comprises 15 residues. In germline, CDR1 is SGHAT, CDR2 FQNNGV. V was shortened by 0 bases and J by 4 bases, with 12 bases between the two germline ends. DNA for the CDR3: TGTGCCAGCAGCTTAGACGCGGGGTTGGGAGAGACCCAGTACTTC. Encoded protein: CASSLDAGLGETQYF.

The rearrangement links TRBV7-9 to TRBJ1-1; D is perhaps TRBD1 (5 bases). Per germline, CDR1 SEHNR and CDR2 FQNEAQ (reference sequence). The CDR3 covers 13 residues. V lost 1 base and J lost 8, with 11 bases in between. For the CDR3, the DNA is TGTGCCAGCAGCTTAGATTCTGGGGGGGAAGCTTTCTTT. Translated: CASSLDSGGEAFF.

The chain uses TRBV28 and TRBJ1-2, with D perhaps TRBD1 (6 bases). The CDR3 is 17 amino acids. V lost 5 bases, J lost 3 bases, and 22 bases lay in between. CDR1 MDHEN and CDR2 SYDVKM come from the germline V gene. As DNA, the CDR3 is TGTGCCAGCAGTGCTCTCGCGGGGGCCAGTTCCTACTATGGCTACACCTTC. Translation: CASSALAGASSYYGYTF.

The chain is built from TRBV14 and TRBJ2-5; 7 nucleotides agree with TRBD2. This CDR3 has 15 residues. Trimming cost V 1 base and J 4 bases; bases outside gene matches: 6. The germline V gene encodes CDR1 SGHDN and CDR2 FVKESK. CDR3 residues: CASSQVAGRGETQYF. As DNA, the CDR3 is TGTGCCAGCAGCCAAGTTGCAGGGAGGGGAGAGACCCAGTACTTC. Drawing the rest from reference TRBV14 and TRBJ2-5, the complete variable domain is EAGVTQFPSHSVIEKGQTVTLRCDPISGHDNLYWYRRVMGKEIKFLLHFVKESKQDESGMPNNRFLAERTGGTYSTLKVQPAELEDSGVYFCASSQVAGRGETQYFGPGTRLLVL.

The chain links TRBV5-4 to TRBJ2-3; unclear D gene. CDR3 size: 15 residues. Trimming removed 1 base from V and 0 bases from J, with 9 bases in between. Germline values: CDR1 SGHNT, CDR2 YYREEE (reference sequence). The CDR3 DNA follows: TGTGCCAGCAGCTTGTTGAGTACTAGCACAGATACGCAGTATTTT. Protein product: CASSLLSTSTDTQYF.

The V and J genes are TRBV18 and TRBJ1-1; 11 nucleotides align to TRBD1. Germline-derived CDR1 and CDR2 are KGHSH and LQKENI. The V gene end was trimmed by 3 bases and the J gene end by 1 base; junction bases not matched to a gene: 4. This CDR3 comprises 16 residues. The CDR3: CASSPWDRGENTEAFF. In DNA, the CDR3 is TGTGCCAGCTCACCCTGGGACAGGGGGGAGAACACTGAAGCTTTCTTT.

This CDR3 reads CASSWGTEAFLTQYF. CDR3 DNA sequence: TGTGCCAGCAGTTGGGGGACAGAAGCCTTTTTGACCCAGTACTTC. The chain combines TRBV28 with TRBJ2-5; 7 bases match TRBD1. Germline loops: CDR1 MDHEN, CDR2 SYDVKM. V gave up 4 bases and J gave up 7 bases; unmatched junction bases: 12. The CDR3 sequence is 15 residues long. Full variable domain (outside the CDR3, taken from reference TRBV28 and TRBJ2-5): DVKVTQSSRYLVKRTGEKVFLECVQDMDHENMFWYRQDPGLGLRLIYFSYDVKMKEKGDIPEGYSVSREKKERFSLILESASTNQTSMYLCASSWGTEAFLTQYFGPGTRLLVL.

V is TRBV5-1 and J is TRBJ2-2; unclear D gene. V lost 5 bases to trimming and J lost 4 bases, with 9 bases between them. Per germline, CDR1 SGHRS and CDR2 YFSETQ. The CDR3 extends over 13 amino acids. The CDR3 loop reads CASRPPGTGELFF. In DNA, the CDR3 is TGCGCCAGCAGGCCCCCCGGCACCGGGGAGCTGTTTTTT.

V usage is TRBV14 and J usage is TRBJ2-7; a possible D gene is TRBD1 (5 bases). This CDR3 comprises 13 residues. Trimming left V 0 bases short and J 7 bases short, with 10 bases between. Per germline, CDR1 SGHDN and CDR2 FVKESK. Here the CDR3 DNA reads TGTGCCAGCAGCCAAGATCTTGGGGCAGAGCAGTACTTC. This sequence encodes CASSQDLGAEQYF.

The chain links TRBV27 to TRBJ2-2; D uncertain. Germline CDR1 reads MNHEY; CDR2 reads SMNVEV (reference sequence). The CDR3 has 13 residues. Trimming shortened V by 8 bases and J by 2 bases, and 9 bases separated the two germline ends. CDR3 sequence (DNA): TGTGCCAGCCTAAATATAAACACCGGGGAGCTGTTTTTT. Its protein is CASLNINTGELFF.

This clone was counted a single time. The chain employs TRBV5-1 and TRBJ1-1; TRBD1 is a possible D gene (5 bases). Germline V lookup: CDR1 SGHRS, CDR2 YFSETQ. The CDR3 length is 11 residues. Trimming shortened V by 5 bases and J by 10 bases, and 12 bases separated the two germline ends. This CDR3 is CASSPTGLAFF. The CDR3 DNA follows: TGCGCCAGCAGTCCCACAGGTCTAGCTTTCTTT.

The chain has TRBV27 and TRBJ1-3, with 7 bases lining up with TRBD1. V lost 5 bases to trimming and J lost 0 bases; unmatched junction nucleotides: 7. The CDR3 contains 16 residues. Germline V lookup: CDR1 MNHEY, CDR2 SMNVEV (reference sequence). The CDR3 DNA follows: TGTGCCAGCAGTCCCACAGGGGTTTTCTCTGGAAACACCATATATTTT. Residues: CASSPTGVFSGNTIYF.

This clone showed up just once. The J gene is TRBJ2-7, the V gene TRBV11-3; 8 bases map to TRBD1. This CDR3 spans 15 amino acids. J was trimmed by 3 bases and V by 2 bases; bases with no gene match: 6. The V gene's germline CDR1 is SGHNT and CDR2 YENEEA. The CDR3, as DNA: TGTGCCAGCAGCTTATATGGACAGGGTAACTACGAGCAGTACTTC. It codes for CASSLYGQGNYEQYF.

The chain couples TRBV7-8 to TRBJ2-1; tentative D call: TRBD2 (6 bases). This CDR3 is 15 amino acids long. V shed 5 bases and J shed 7 bases, with 18 bases lying between them. From germline, CDR1 is SGHVS and CDR2 FQNEAQ. In DNA form, the CDR3 reads TGTGCCAGCAGCATCTTATCCGGGACTCCAAATGAGCAGTTCTTC. This encodes CASSILSGTPNEQFF.

The chain carries TRBV6-6 and TRBJ2-5, with D tentatively TRBD1 (6 bases). The CDR3 spans 16 residues. The V end lost 0 bases, the J end lost 1 base, and 12 bases lay between the germline ends. Germline V gene sequence: CDR1 MNHNY, CDR2 SVGAGI (reference sequence). CDR3 sequence reads: CASSYSQGPLQETQYF. The CDR3 bases are TGTGCCAGCAGTTACTCCCAGGGGCCCCTCCAAGAGACCCAGTACTTC.

The V gene is TRBV2, the J gene TRBJ2-1; D possibly corresponds to TRBD1 (6 bases). The ends were cut back, 8 bases at V and 5 bases at J, with 16 bases in the middle. The CDR3 length is 14 residues. Germline V gene sequence: CDR1 SNHLY, CDR2 FYNNEI. The CDR3 bases are TGTGCCAGCGAACAGGGTCGGGGTAACAATGAGCAGTTCTTC. Translated, it gives CASEQGRGNNEQFF.

This rearrangement joins TRBV28 to TRBJ1-2; D is unresolved. CDR1 and CDR2 from the germline V gene are MDHEN and SYDVKM. This CDR3 has 12 amino acids. Between the trimmed V and J ends, which lost 5 bases and 4 bases, there was a span of 8 bases. CDR3 loop: CASSPGSYGYTF. As DNA, the CDR3 is TGTGCCAGCAGTCCGGGATCCTATGGCTACACCTTC.

The chain links TRBV18 to TRBJ2-3; 10 nucleotides agree with TRBD2. The V gene end was trimmed by 5 bases and the J gene end by 5 bases; junction bases not matched to a gene: 4. CDR3 size: 14 residues. Germline V gives CDR1 KGHSH, CDR2 LQKENI. CDR3 sequence (DNA): TGTGCCAGCTCAACAGCGGGAGGGGGAGATACGCAGTATTTT. It codes for CASSTAGGGDTQYF.

The chain joins TRBV28 to TRBJ2-7; 9 bases line up with TRBD1. V dropped 5 bases and J dropped 4; count of bases not matched to a gene: 9. Germline-derived CDR1 and CDR2 are MDHEN and SYDVKM. The CDR3 spans 15 residues. The CDR3 DNA is TGTGCCAGCAGTGAAACCGGGACAGGGAAATACGAGCAGTACTTC. Its translation: CASSETGTGKYEQYF.

V usage is TRBV28 and J usage is TRBJ2-3; 8 positions agree with TRBD2. CDR3 length equals 15 residues. The germline CDR1 and CDR2 sequences are MDHEN and SYDVKM. V was pared by 6 bases and J by 2 bases, with 7 bases of the junction left unmatched. The CDR3 is CASSSGSALTDTQYF. CDR3 in DNA: TGTGCCAGCAGCAGCGGGAGTGCCCTCACAGATACGCAGTATTTT.

This clone has a single count. For the CDR3, the DNA is TGTGCCAGCAGCTTGGACAGGCTGGAGGGGCGAGGCACCGGGGAGCTGTTTTTT. Amino acids: CASSLDRLEGRGTGELFF. The chain links TRBV5-6 to TRBJ2-2; D is perhaps TRBD2 (6 bases). The CDR3 is 18 residues long. Per the germline V gene, CDR1 is SGHDT and CDR2 is YYEEEE. With 0 bases removed from V and 4 bases from J, the gap between germline ends came to 19 bases.

The chain employs TRBV7-2 and TRBJ1-1; TRBD1 might be the D (5 bases). The CDR3 runs to 15 residues. Looked up from germline, CDR1 is SGHTA and CDR2 is FQGNSA. V was cut by 3 bases and J by 0 bases, with 11 bases left in between. In nucleotides, the CDR3 is TGTGCCAGCAGCTTCCGTGCGGGGCTGAACACTGAAGCTTTCTTT. Translated, it gives CASSFRAGLNTEAFF.

This clone was detected once. The J gene is TRBJ2-3, the V gene TRBV7-9; D possibly corresponds to TRBD2 (5 bases). Trimming removed 0 bases from V and 0 bases from J, with 7 bases in between. Germline loops: CDR1 SEHNR, CDR2 FQNEAQ (reference sequence). The CDR3 consists of 15 residues. CDR3 loop: CASSLAGSSTDTQYF. The CDR3 nucleotides read TGTGCCAGCAGCTTAGCAGGGAGCAGCACAGATACGCAGTATTTT. The full variable domain, in which reference TRBV7-9 and TRBJ2-3 provide the parts outside the CDR3, is DTGVSQNPRHKITKRGQNVTFRCDPISEHNRLYWYRQTLGQGPEFLTYFQNEAQLEKSRLLSDRFSAERPKGSFSTLEIQRTEQGDSAMYLCASSLAGSSTDTQYFGPGTRLTVL.

This clone was counted once. CDR3 sequence (DNA): TGTGCCAGCAGCCATGGACAGGGGTCCATCCTTAGCAATCAGCCCCAGCATTTT. It codes for CASSHGQGSILSNQPQHF. The chain is built from TRBV7-9 and TRBJ1-5; 9 positions match TRBD1. The CDR3 consists of 18 residues. Germline V gene sequence: CDR1 SEHNR, CDR2 FQNEAQ (reference sequence). Losses at the gene ends were 5 bases for V and 0 bases for J; bases not matched to a gene: 11. The full variable domain, with the rest looked up from reference TRBV7-9 and TRBJ1-5, is DTGVSQNPRHKITKRGQNVTFRCDPISEHNRLYWYRQTLGQGPEFLTYFQNEAQLEKSRLLSDRFSAERPKGSFSTLEIQRTEQGDSAMYLCASSHGQGSILSNQPQHFGDGTRLSIL.

The chain couples TRBV5-6 to TRBJ1-5, with D possibly matching TRBD1 (5 bases). The CDR3 has 15 residues. The V and J ends lost 1 base and 3 bases respectively, with 11 bases between them. Germline V lookup: CDR1 SGHDT, CDR2 YYEEEE. This CDR3 is CASSLYRNANQPQHF. The DNA of the CDR3 is TGTGCCAGCAGCTTGTACAGGAACGCCAATCAGCCCCAGCATTTT.

The V gene is TRBV28, the J gene TRBJ2-2, with 9 nucleotides matching TRBD1. CDR1 and CDR2 (germline): MDHEN, SYDVKM. The CDR3 consists of 15 residues. Trimming at V came to 6 bases and at J to 6 bases, leaving 8 bases not matched to a gene. The CDR3 bases are TGTGCCAGCAGCCGGGACAGGGTTGGGGCCGGGGAGCTGTTTTTT. This codes for CASSRDRVGAGELFF.

The chain joins TRBV28 to TRBJ2-7; the D gene is possibly TRBD1 (5 bases). The CDR3 runs to 13 residues. From germline, CDR1 is MDHEN and CDR2 SYDVKM. The V end was cut by 3 bases, the J end by 3 bases, with 9 bases between. The CDR3 protein is CASSFGARYEQYF. CDR3 DNA: TGTGCCAGCAGTTTTGGGGCACGCTACGAGCAGTACTTC.

The gene calls are TRBV6-1 and TRBJ2-2; no clear D. The germline V gene has CDR1 MNHNS and CDR2 SASEGT. V dropped 8 bases and J dropped 4 bases, with 5 bases sitting between them. The CDR3 consists of 11 residues. The CDR3 spells CASWSTGELFF. In nucleotides, the CDR3 is TGTGCCAGCTGGAGCACCGGGGAGCTGTTTTTT.

The chain links TRBV5-1 to TRBJ2-5, with TRBD2 as a possible D gene (5 bases). With 4 bases removed from V and 5 bases from J, the gap between germline ends came to 12 bases. The CDR3 contains 13 residues. Germline CDR1 and CDR2: SGHRS and YFSETQ. Written as DNA, the CDR3 is TGCGCCAGCAGCCCTCGGCCGGGGGAGACCCAGTACTTC. Amino acids: CASSPRPGETQYF.

This clone was seen once. This chain links TRBV5-1 with TRBJ2-5; TRBD1 agrees at 9 bases. Germline CDR1 and CDR2: SGHRS and YFSETQ. Unmatched junction bases numbered 5, after V lost 3 bases and J lost 5 bases. This CDR3 comprises 14 residues. CDR3 sequence reads: CASSSRGTGETQYF. CDR3 coding DNA: TGCGCCAGCAGCTCCCGAGGGACAGGGGAGACCCAGTACTTC.